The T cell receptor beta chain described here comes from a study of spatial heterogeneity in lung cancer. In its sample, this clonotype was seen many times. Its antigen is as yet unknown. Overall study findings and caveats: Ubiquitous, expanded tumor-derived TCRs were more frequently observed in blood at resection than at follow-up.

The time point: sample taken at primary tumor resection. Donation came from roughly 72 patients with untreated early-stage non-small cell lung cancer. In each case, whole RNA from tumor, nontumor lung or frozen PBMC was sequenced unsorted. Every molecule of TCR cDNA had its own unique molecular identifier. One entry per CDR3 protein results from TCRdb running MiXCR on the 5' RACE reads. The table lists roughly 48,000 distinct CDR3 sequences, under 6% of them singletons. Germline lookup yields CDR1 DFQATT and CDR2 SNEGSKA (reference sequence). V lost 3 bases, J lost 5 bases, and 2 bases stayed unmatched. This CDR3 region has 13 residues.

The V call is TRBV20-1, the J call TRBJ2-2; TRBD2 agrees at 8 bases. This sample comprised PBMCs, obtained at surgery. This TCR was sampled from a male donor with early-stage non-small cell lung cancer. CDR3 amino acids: CSASGRVTGELFF. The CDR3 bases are TGCAGTGCTAGCGGGAGGGTGACCGGGGAGCTGTTTTTT.